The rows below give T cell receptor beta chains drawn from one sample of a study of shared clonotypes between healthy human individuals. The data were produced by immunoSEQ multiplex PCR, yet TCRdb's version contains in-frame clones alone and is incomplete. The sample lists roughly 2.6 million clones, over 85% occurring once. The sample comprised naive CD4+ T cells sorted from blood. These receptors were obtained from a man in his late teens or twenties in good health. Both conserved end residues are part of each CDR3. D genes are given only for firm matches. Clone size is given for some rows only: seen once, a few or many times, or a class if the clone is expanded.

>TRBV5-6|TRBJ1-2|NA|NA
CASSLGGNYGYTF
TGTGCCAGCAGCTTGGGGGGGAACTATGGCTACACCTTC
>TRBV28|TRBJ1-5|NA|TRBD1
CASSSTGMGNQPQHF
TGTGCCAGCAGTTCGACAGGGATGGGAAATCAGCCCCAGCATTTT
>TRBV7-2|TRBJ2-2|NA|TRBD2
CASSLVGTTHTGELFF
TGTGCCAGCAGCTTAGTAGGGACTACCCACACCGGGGAGCTGTTTTTT
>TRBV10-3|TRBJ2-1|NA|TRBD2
CAISDLPGLAFYNEQFF
TGTGCCATCAGTGACCTTCCGGGACTAGCCTTCTACAATGAGCAGTTCTTC
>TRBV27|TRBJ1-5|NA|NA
CASRGAGNNQPQHF
TGTGCCAGCAGGGGGGCAGGGAACAATCAGCCCCAGCATTTT
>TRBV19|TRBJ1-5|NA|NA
CASSIVPGAYSNQPQHF
TGTGCCAGTAGTATAGTTCCAGGGGCATATAGCAATCAGCCCCAGCATTTT
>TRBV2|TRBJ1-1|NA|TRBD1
CASSEGRDRTEAFF
TGTGCCAGCAGTGAAGGCAGGGACAGGACTGAAGCTTTCTTT
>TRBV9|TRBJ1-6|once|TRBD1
CASSLETGGRNSPLHF
TGTGCCAGCAGCTTAGAGACAGGGGGTCGTAATTCACCCCTCCACTTT
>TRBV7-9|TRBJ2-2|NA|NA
CASSLQISGELFF
TGTGCCAGCAGCTTACAGATCTCCGGGGAGCTGTTTTTT
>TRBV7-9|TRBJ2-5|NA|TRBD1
CASRRQIGRGYSSETQYF
TGTGCCAGCAGACGCCAAATAGGCAGGGGGTATTCAAGTGAGACCCAGTACTTC
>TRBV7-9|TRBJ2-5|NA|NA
CASSLSGSETQYF
TGTGCCAGCAGCTTATCTGGGAGCGAGACCCAGTACTTC
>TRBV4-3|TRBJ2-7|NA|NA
CASSPDLGSYEQYF
TGCGCCAGCTCGCCGGACTTGGGGTCCTACGAGCAGTACTTC
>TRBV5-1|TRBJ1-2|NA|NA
CASSPEGVNYGYTF
TGCGCCAGCAGCCCCGAAGGAGTTAACTATGGCTACACCTTC
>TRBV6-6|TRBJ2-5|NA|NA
CASSYGGKGQETQYF
TGTGCCAGCAGTTACGGGGGCAAGGGTCAAGAGACCCAGTACTTC